Here is one T cell receptor beta chain with its context. The antigen remains undetermined. This sample is drawn from a study of STAT5B mutations in CD4+ large granular lymphocyte leukemia. About the study: The CDR3 'QG' motif was associated with a particular HLA allele among healthy donors. Study-wide results and caveats: Top patient clones used TRBV06 genes more often: 8/27 versus 2/35 in controls.

Germline V gene lookup returns CDR1 SEHNR and CDR2 FQNEAQ (reference sequence). V was pared by 0 bases and J by 5 bases, with 10 bases between. The CDR3 is made up of 15 amino acids. Repertoires were generated with immunoSEQ multiplex PCR, while TCRdb's copy carries only in-frame clones and drops some. Here the sample spans about 24,000 clones, around 72% being singletons. The sequence came from a human donor in good health. Input material: CD4+ T cells from blood buffy coats. This sequence joins TRBV7-9 and TRBJ2-2, with D perhaps TRBD2 (6 bases). The CDR3 nucleotides read TGTGCCAGCAGCTTAGCGGGGAGGTATACCGGGGAGCTGTTTTTT. This translates into CASSLAGRYTGELFF.